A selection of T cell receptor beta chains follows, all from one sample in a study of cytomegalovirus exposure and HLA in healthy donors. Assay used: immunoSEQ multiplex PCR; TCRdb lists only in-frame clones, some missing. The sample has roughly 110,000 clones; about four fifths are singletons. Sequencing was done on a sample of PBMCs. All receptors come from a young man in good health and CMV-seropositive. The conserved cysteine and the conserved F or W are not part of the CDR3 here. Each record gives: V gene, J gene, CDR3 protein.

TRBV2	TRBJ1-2	ASNLQGYGYT
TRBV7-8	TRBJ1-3	ASSLTVSGNTIY
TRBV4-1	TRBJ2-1	ASSQGLGGQGGQF
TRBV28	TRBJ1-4	ASRPGTGVPGEKLF
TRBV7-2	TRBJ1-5	ASSLVGQGGQPQH
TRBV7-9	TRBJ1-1	ASSFPSGSQGSFAF
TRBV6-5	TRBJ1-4	ASSYSLNEKLF
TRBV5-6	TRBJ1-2	ASSSRTGWEGYT
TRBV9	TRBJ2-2	ASSQGGALTGELF
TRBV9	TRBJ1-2	ASSPTGGTYGYT
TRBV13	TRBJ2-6	ASSSGTRMPGANVLT
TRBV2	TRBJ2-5	ASKVSRQGRRETQY
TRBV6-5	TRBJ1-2	ASTYGYT
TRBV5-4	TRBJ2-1	ASSLEGGGAYNEQF
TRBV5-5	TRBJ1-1	ASSPDTGPEAF
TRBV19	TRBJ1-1	ASSIDPPAGVNTEAF
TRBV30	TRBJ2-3	AWSYSPGTQY
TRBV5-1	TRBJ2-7	ASGDYSYEQY
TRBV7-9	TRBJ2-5	SSSLIMGITGVPQETQY
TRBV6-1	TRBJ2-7	ASSLAGEYYEQY
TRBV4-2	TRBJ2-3	ASSQERGGHDTQY
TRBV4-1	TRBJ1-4	ASSQASRGRGRPTNEKLF
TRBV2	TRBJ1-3	ASSEDRGGRNTIY
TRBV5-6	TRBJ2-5	ASSLGARQETQY
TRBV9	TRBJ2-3	ASSVVSGGGDTQY
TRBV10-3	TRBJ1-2	AVSTGTEGMDGYT
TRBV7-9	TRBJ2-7	SSSDTTSGGLKSYEQY
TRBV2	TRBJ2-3	ASITTSGGKDTQY
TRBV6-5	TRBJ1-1	ASGGANTEAF
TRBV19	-	ASTKDSSYEQY
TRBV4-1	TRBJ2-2	ASSPTSGGAGELF
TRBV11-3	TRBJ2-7	ASSLGGGGAYEQY
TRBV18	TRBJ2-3	ASSPSEGTDTQY
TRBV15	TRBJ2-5	ATSRVPGGRETQY
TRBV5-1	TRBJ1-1	ASSIRRDSEAF
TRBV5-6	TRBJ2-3	ASSLNGGARTDTQY
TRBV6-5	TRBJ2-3	ASRGHRTDTQY
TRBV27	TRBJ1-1	ATALIQGNTEAF
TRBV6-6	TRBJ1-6	ASGPRGPYNSPLH
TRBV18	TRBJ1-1	ASSRTPGDTEAF
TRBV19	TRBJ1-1	ASRPPRDRGPEAF
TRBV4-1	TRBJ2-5	ASSQPDRGRVRETQY
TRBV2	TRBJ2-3	ASSAQWDRSTDTQY
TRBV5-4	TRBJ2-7	ASSFGVEQY
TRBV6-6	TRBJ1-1	ASSDQEGATEAF
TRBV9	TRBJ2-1	ASSAGTGVENEQF
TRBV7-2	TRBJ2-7	ASSLSRGAVEQY
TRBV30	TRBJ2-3	AWSVGGSTDTQY
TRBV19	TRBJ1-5	ASSIGTAYNQPQH
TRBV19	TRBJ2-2	ASSVYYQTGVSTGELF
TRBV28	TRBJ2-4	ASSSPQQGSNRIQY
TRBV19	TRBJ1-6	ASSPSTSYNSPLH
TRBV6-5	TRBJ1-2	ASRPDRGVGGYT
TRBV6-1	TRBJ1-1	ASSFGGWAEAF
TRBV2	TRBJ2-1	ASSVTSGGYSYNEQF
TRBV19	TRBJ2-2	ASRQTGFSGELF